A selection of T cell receptor beta chains follows, all from one sample in a study of blood T cells in healthy people across ages. TCRdb used MiXCR to reprocess the 5' RACE reads, holding one entry per CDR3 protein. The data contain about 670,000 distinct CDR3 sequences, about 43% of them singletons. Source material: blood. The origin of the receptors is a man older than 75 in good health. Both conserved end residues are part of each CDR3. D genes are given only for firm matches. Clone sizes are given selectively: once, few, many, or a class where the clone is expanded.

CDR3	DNA	V	J	size	D
CASSQDGGVDYGYTF	TGCGCCAGCAGCCAAGATGGAGGGGTTGATTATGGCTACACCTTC	TRBV4-1	TRBJ1-2	many	.
CSARGGTATDTQYF	TGCAGTGCTAGAGGGGGGACAGCCACAGATACGCAGTATTTT	TRBV20-1	TRBJ2-3	few	TRBD1
CAAKAGPLGDTQYF	TGTGCAGCTAAAGCGGGCCCACTAGGGGATACGCAGTATTTT	TRBV27	TRBJ2-3	few	.
CASSFYLGADTQYF	TGTGCCAGCAGCTTTTATTTAGGCGCAGATACGCAGTATTTT	TRBV7-9	TRBJ2-3	.	.
CASSFSGQGNEGYTF	TGTGCCAGCAGTTTTTCGGGGCAGGGAAACGAGGGCTACACCTTC	TRBV12-3/TRBV12-4	TRBJ1-2	.	.
CASSDHMLYEQYF	TGTGCCAGCAGTGATCACATGCTTTACGAGCAGTACTTC	TRBV6-1	TRBJ2-7	.	.
CASSFTGAGEKLFF	TGTGCCAGCAGCTTTACAGGGGCTGGTGAAAAACTGTTTTTT	TRBV7-6	TRBJ1-4	few	TRBD1
CASSPQIPGQEARWEQYF	TGTGCCAGCTCACCACAAATACCGGGACAGGAGGCCAGGTGGGAGCAGTACTTC	TRBV18	TRBJ2-5	.	TRBD1
CASSSSGVFRETQYF	TGTGCCAGCAGTTCCTCGGGGGTTTTTCGAGAGACCCAGTACTTC	TRBV27	TRBJ2-5	.	.
CASSSGTSANYNEQFF	TGTGCCAGCAGTTCTGGGACTAGCGCAAACTACAATGAGCAGTTCTTC	TRBV6-5	TRBJ2-1	few	TRBD2
CASSFSGTSDTQYF	TGTGCCAGCAGCTTTTCTGGTACATCAGATACGCAGTATTTT	TRBV12-3/TRBV12-4	TRBJ2-3	.	.
CVSSQIFGSTDTQYF	TGCGTCAGCAGCCAAATATTCGGGAGCACAGATACGCAGTATTTT	TRBV4-3	TRBJ2-3	.	.
CASSAPNYGYTF	TGTGCCAGCAGCGCACCTAACTATGGCTACACCTTC	TRBV9	TRBJ1-2	.	.
CASRAGWQETQYF	TGTGCCAGCAGAGCAGGGTGGCAAGAGACCCAGTACTTC	TRBV12-3/TRBV12-4	TRBJ2-5	few	.
CASSQAATGRNEQFF	TGCGCCAGCAGCCAAGCCGCGACAGGGAGGAATGAGCAGTTCTTC	TRBV4-3	TRBJ2-1	.	.
CATSSLGGPQETQYF	TGTGCCACCAGCAGCTTGGGGGGGCCACAAGAGACCCAGTACTTC	TRBV15	TRBJ2-5	many	.
CSARAEEASGRVEQFF	TGCAGTGCTAGAGCGGAGGAGGCTAGCGGGAGGGTTGAGCAGTTCTTC	TRBV20-1	TRBJ2-1	.	TRBD2
CSARDSTTSGRLSSYEQYF	TGCAGTGCTAGAGATTCCACGACTAGCGGGAGGCTGAGCTCCTACGAGCAGTACTTC	TRBV20-1	TRBJ2-7	.	TRBD2
CASSLLSGMGYEQYF	TGTGCCAGCAGCTTACTCTCAGGGATGGGATACGAGCAGTACTTC	TRBV7-2	TRBJ2-7	.	.
CASSLIEKLFF	TGTGCCAGCAGCTTGATAGAAAAACTGTTTTTT	TRBV7-9	TRBJ1-4	.	.
CASSLQGILDTEAFF	TGTGCCAGCAGTTTACAGGGGATTTTGGACACTGAAGCTTTCTTT	TRBV27	TRBJ1-1	.	.
CASSPLAGGLGEQFF	TGTGCCAGCAGCCCCTTAGCGGGAGGCCTCGGAGAGCAGTTCTTC	TRBV5-5	TRBJ2-1	few	TRBD2
CSGLAGLYEQYF	TGCAGTGGGTTGGCGGGACTCTACGAGCAGTACTTC	TRBV20-1	TRBJ2-7	few	.
CAWSGGVGETQYF	TGTGCCTGGAGTGGCGGGGTGGGGGAGACCCAGTACTTC	TRBV30	TRBJ2-5	few	.
CSAPTGNTDTQYF	TGCAGTGCCCCGACAGGGAACACAGATACGCAGTATTTT	TRBV20-1	TRBJ2-3	few	TRBD1
CASSSPRGRQHTEAFF	TGTGCCAGCAGTTCCCCTCGCGGCCGGCAGCACACTGAAGCTTTCTTT	TRBV7-9	TRBJ1-1	few	.
CASTLDRGGTPLHF	TGTGCCAGCACCCTGGACAGGGGTGGAACACCCCTCCACTTT	TRBV14	TRBJ1-6	few	TRBD1
CASSPSAGISYTF	TGTGCCAGCAGCCCATCAGCAGGGATCAGCTACACCTTC	TRBV7-9	TRBJ1-2	.	.
CASSSTANPGDEQYF	TGCGCCAGCAGTTCTACAGCGAATCCCGGGGACGAGCAGTACTTC	TRBV5-1	TRBJ2-7	many	.
CASRSGGNTGELFF	TGTGCCAGCAGGTCAGGGGGGAACACCGGGGAGCTGTTTTTT	TRBV6-5	TRBJ2-2	.	TRBD1
CASNRVLSTEAFF	TGTGCCAGTAACAGGGTTTTGAGCACTGAAGCTTTCTTT	TRBV2	TRBJ1-1	few	.
CASSEGDSANSPLHF	TGTGCCAGCAGCGAGGGGGACAGCGCTAATTCACCCCTCCACTTT	TRBV9	TRBJ1-6	once	TRBD1
CASSYRRENTEAFF	TGTGCCAGCAGTTACCGGAGGGAGAACACTGAAGCTTTCTTT	TRBV6-5	TRBJ1-1	few	.
CATCGSGPQETQYF	TGTGCCACTTGCGGGTCTGGGCCCCAAGAGACCCAGTACTTC	TRBV24-1	TRBJ2-5	few	.
CAISGGTGEQMGETQYF	TGTGCCATCTCGGGGGGGACAGGGGAACAAATGGGAGAGACCCAGTACTTC	TRBV10-3	TRBJ2-5	.	TRBD1
CSAHDRAYEQYF	TGCAGTGCTCATGACAGGGCCTACGAGCAGTACTTC	TRBV20-1	TRBJ2-7	few	TRBD1
CSANKKGLAGLSYEQYF	TGCAGTGCTAACAAAAAAGGACTAGCGGGACTGTCCTACGAGCAGTACTTC	TRBV20-1	TRBJ2-7	.	TRBD2
CSARASHAYNSPLHF	TGCAGTGCTAGAGCCTCTCACGCATATAATTCACCCCTCCACTTT	TRBV20-1	TRBJ1-6	.	.
CASSYRTGTYEQYF	TGTGCCAGCAGTTACAGAACAGGGACCTACGAGCAGTACTTC	TRBV6-2/TRBV6-3	TRBJ2-7	many	.
CSVEGRTPVTDTQYF	TGCAGCGTTGAAGGGAGGACACCCGTCACAGATACGCAGTATTTT	TRBV29-1	TRBJ2-3	few	.
CASSFGGFGDEQYF	TGTGCCAGCAGCTTTGGAGGTTTTGGTGACGAGCAGTACTTC	TRBV7-9	TRBJ2-7	many	.
CASSPPISKETQYF	TGTGCCAGCTCACCGCCGATATCAAAAGAGACCCAGTACTTC	TRBV18	TRBJ2-5	few	.
CASSYPGTGTSYEQYF	TGTGCCAGCAGTTATCCCGGGACAGGGACCTCCTACGAGCAGTACTTC	TRBV28	TRBJ2-7	many	TRBD1
CGSSRNRAYNEQFF	TGTGGCAGCAGTCGAAATCGGGCCTACAATGAGCAGTTCTTC	TRBV7-2	TRBJ2-1	.	.
CASSQVLGQGNEKLFF	TGTGCCAGCAGCCAAGTCTTGGGACAGGGTAATGAAAAACTGTTTTTT	TRBV4-2	TRBJ1-4	few	TRBD1
CASRWDNMNTEAFF	TGTGCCAGCAGGTGGGACAACATGAACACTGAAGCTTTCTTT	TRBV11-2	TRBJ1-1	.	.
CASSFSRRQGAPSYNEQFF	TGTGCCAGCAGTTTCTCCCGAAGACAGGGGGCGCCTTCCTACAATGAGCAGTTCTTC	TRBV28	TRBJ2-1	.	TRBD1
CASSLAGTGSNQPQHF	TGTGCCAGCAGCTTAGCAGGGACAGGGAGCAATCAGCCCCAGCATTTT	TRBV7-6	TRBJ1-5	few	TRBD1
CASRAGTGSIYEQYF	TGTGCCAGCAGGGCCGGGACAGGGAGTATATACGAGCAGTACTTC	TRBV5-5	TRBJ2-7	many	TRBD1
CSARGRPTDTQYF	TGCAGTGCTAGAGGGAGGCCCACAGATACGCAGTATTTT	TRBV20-1	TRBJ2-3	few	.
CASAGDSTDTQYF	TGTGCCAGCGCCGGGGATAGCACAGATACGCAGTATTTT	TRBV27	TRBJ2-3	few	.
CASRPGTSIETQYF	TGTGCCAGCAGACCCGGGACTAGCATCGAGACCCAGTACTTC	TRBV12-3/TRBV12-4	TRBJ2-5	.	TRBD2
CASSQAEGWPDTQYF	TGCGCCAGCAGCCAAGCGGAGGGCTGGCCAGATACGCAGTATTTT	TRBV4-3	TRBJ2-3	.	.
CASSFRITVPFGTSYYNEQYF	TGTGCCAGCAGTTTTCGTATCACAGTCCCTTTCGGGACTAGCTACTACAATGAGCAGTACTTC	TRBV12-3/TRBV12-4	TRBJ2-7	.	TRBD2
CSAVGGGGSMADTQYF	TGCAGTGCGGTCGGGGGGGGCGGGAGTATGGCAGATACGCAGTATTTT	TRBV20-1	TRBJ2-3	.	TRBD2
CASSFRQGRGTGELFF	TGTGCCAGCAGCTTTCGACAGGGGCGGGGGACCGGGGAGCTGTTTTTT	TRBV5-5	TRBJ2-2	.	.
CASSSRQMDEQYF	TGTGCCAGCAGTTCGAGGCAGATGGACGAGCAGTACTTC	TRBV12-3/TRBV12-4	TRBJ2-7	few	.
CASSLTLTEEGYEQYF	TGTGCCAGCAGCTTAACTCTGACAGAGGAGGGCTACGAGCAGTACTTC	TRBV7-2	TRBJ2-7	.	.